Below are 20 T cell receptor beta chains sequenced from a single sample in a study of blood T cell repertoires in COVID-19 (TCRdb year 2020). The library was obtained by the immunoSEQ multiplex PCR assay. The table was pulled from immuneACCESS by TCRdb, which kept in-frame rearrangements only. Such tables lose some clones; where checked, under half of the loss comes from unresolved V genes, and the rest has no known cause. For this sample there are 100,000 to 150,000 clones; approximately 91% appear just once. Together, the top ten hold 0.95% to 1.5% of the sample. Source material: peripheral blood. The origin of the receptors is a woman aged 80 or over with acute or convalescent COVID-19.

The chain uses TRBV28 and TRBJ2-1; a weak D match, TRBD1 (6 bases). This CDR3 is built from 15 residues. CDR1 is MDHEN and CDR2 is SYDVKM in the germline V gene. Deletions cut 8 bases from V and 6 bases from J, with 20 bases between. The chain's CDR3 is CASPPVQGVPNEQFF. The CDR3 DNA follows: TGTGCCAGCCCTCCGGTACAGGGAGTCCCCAATGAGCAGTTCTTC.

Written as DNA, the CDR3 is TGTGCCAGCAGCTTAGCGCGCCCGGACAGGGGTGAGACCCAGTACTTC. It is translated as CASSLARPDRGETQYF. The chain is built from TRBV7-2 and TRBJ2-5; TRBD1 matches 9 bases. The CDR3 runs to 16 residues. The V segment lost 0 bases and the J segment 5 bases; nucleotides outside the gene matches: 7. CDR1 and CDR2 (germline): SGHTA, FQGNSA.

This clone was detected once. At one boundary the junction diverges from the germline segment, which might be a read error. V gene TRBV5-1 combines with J gene TRBJ2-3; 12 bases line up with TRBD2. The germline CDR1 and CDR2 sequences are SGHRS and YFSETQ. This CDR3 region has 16 residues. The DNA of the CDR3 is TGCGCCAACAGCTCTAGCGGGAGGGCCGGCACAGATACGCAGTATTTT. Translating it yields CANSSSGRAGTDTQYF.

This clone was seen a single time. V gene TRBV25-1 combines with J gene TRBJ1-2, with 8 positions matching TRBD1. Germline assignment: CDR1 MGHDK and CDR2 SYGVNS. The length of the CDR3 is 13 residues. The V segment lost 3 bases and the J segment 5 bases; nucleotides outside the gene matches: 2. CDR3 residues: CASSDRGRYGYTF. CDR3 sequence (DNA): TGTGCCAGCAGTGACAGGGGGCGTTATGGCTACACCTTC.

The V call is TRBV28, the J call TRBJ2-5; 9 positions match TRBD1. The CDR3 consists of 15 residues. Trimming cost V 4 bases and J 5 bases; bases outside gene matches: 8. Germline V gene data show CDR1 as MDHEN and CDR2 as SYDVKM. CDR3: CASSYLGQGGETQYF. The CDR3 DNA follows: TGTGCCAGCAGTTACCTGGGACAGGGAGGGGAGACCCAGTACTTC.

The gene calls are TRBV10-3 and TRBJ1-1; 10 bases map to TRBD1. Trimming cost V 6 bases and J 3 bases; bases outside gene matches: 10. Germline assignment: CDR1 ENHRY and CDR2 SYGVKD. This CDR3 is built from 16 residues. The DNA for the CDR3 is TGTGCCATCAGGGGGACAGGGGAAGTTGGGTACACTGAAGCTTTCTTT. Protein sequence: CAIRGTGEVGYTEAFF.

This sequence joins TRBV9 and TRBJ2-1, with 15 bases matching TRBD2. The V segment lost 3 bases and the J segment 0 bases; nucleotides outside the gene matches: 7. The CDR3 consists of 19 residues. The germline V gene encodes CDR1 SGDLS and CDR2 YYNGEE. CDR3 in amino acids: CASSAPGLAGGSSYNEQFF. CDR3 in DNA: TGTGCCAGCAGCGCCCCGGGACTAGCGGGGGGCAGCTCCTACAATGAGCAGTTCTTC.

This clone was found once. The chain couples TRBV4-3 to TRBJ2-7, with TRBD1 matching over 12 bases. CDR3 length equals 16 residues. The V gene end was trimmed by 1 base and the J gene end by 5 bases; junction bases not matched to a gene: 6. The germline V gene encodes CDR1 LGHNA and CDR2 YSLEER. In nucleotides, the CDR3 is TGCGCCAGCAGCCAAGTTTCCGGGACAGGGGGCGACGAGCAGTACTTC. The encoded protein is CASSQVSGTGGDEQYF.

Only a few counts were recorded for this clone. The CDR3 sequence is CASSYSLGAYNEQFF. The CDR3 DNA follows: TGTGCCAGCAGTTACTCGTTGGGAGCCTACAATGAGCAGTTCTTC. The chain links TRBV6-5 to TRBJ2-1; perhaps TRBD2 as D (5 bases). CDR3 length equals 15 residues. Trimming pared 0 bases from V and 2 bases from J, leaving 8 bases between. Germline CDR1 is MNHEY and CDR2 is SVGAGI.

The chain is built from TRBV20-1 and TRBJ1-1; weak D call: TRBD1 (6 bases). The CDR3 contains 14 residues. V lost 3 bases to trimming and J lost 3 bases, with 14 bases between them. Germline-derived CDR1 and CDR2 are DFQATT and SNEGSKA (reference sequence). CDR3 bases: TGCAGTGCTAGTCTATCCGAGGGGGACACTGAAGCTTTCTTT. Its protein is CSASLSEGDTEAFF.

The chain employs TRBV28 and TRBJ1-2, with 7 nucleotides matching TRBD1. This CDR3 is built from 12 residues. Germline assignment: CDR1 MDHEN and CDR2 SYDVKM. V trimming: 7 bases; J trimming: 4 bases; junction bases outside the gene matches: 3. The DNA of the CDR3 is TGTGCCAGCAAGGCAGGGGGCTATGGCTACACCTTC. Protein product: CASKAGGYGYTF.

The rearrangement uses TRBV6-2 or TRBV6-3 and TRBJ1-4, with D possibly TRBD1 on 5 matching bases. Trimming took 6 bases from V and 3 from J, leaving 14 bases between them. Germline V CDR1 and CDR2: MNHEY, SVGEGT. The CDR3 is 15 amino acids. Here the CDR3 reads CASSTYRSSNEKLFF. The CDR3 region has the DNA TGTGCCAGCAGCACATACAGGAGTTCTAATGAAAAACTGTTTTTT.

This clone was recorded once. This rearrangement joins TRBV19 to TRBJ2-5; TRBD2 matches at 13 bases. V trimming: 10 bases; J trimming: 2 bases; junction bases outside the gene matches: 13. CDR3 length: 17 residues. The germline CDR1 and CDR2 sequences are LNHDA and SQIVND (reference sequence). CDR3 nucleotides: TGTGCCACTGCACCGACTAGCGGGAGGTTGTTTCAAGAGACCCAGTACTTC. Translated, it gives CATAPTSGRLFQETQYF.

This sequence joins TRBV19 and TRBJ1-2; D is possibly TRBD1 (5 bases). CDR1 is LNHDA, CDR2 SQIVND, per germline (reference sequence). Trimming left V 3 bases short and J 3 bases short, with 8 bases between. The CDR3 spans 13 residues. The CDR3 loop is CASSMRTHYGYTF. The CDR3 DNA sequence: TGTGCCAGTAGTATGCGGACACACTATGGCTACACCTTC.

The chain employs TRBV3-1 (or the pseudogene TRBV3-2) and TRBJ2-3, with TRBD1 as a possible D gene (6 bases). CDR1 and CDR2 (germline): LGHDT, YNNKEL (reference sequence). Trimming cost V 4 bases and J 7 bases, with 12 bases left between them. The CDR3 sequence is 13 residues long. CDR3 bases: TGTGCCAGCAGCCTGGGACACCTCTATACGCAGTATTTT. It codes for CASSLGHLYTQYF.

Only one count was recorded for this clone. This rearrangement joins TRBV9 to TRBJ2-6; TRBD2 matches at 9 bases. V shed 0 bases and J 0 bases; nucleotides not matched to a gene: 4. Germline V CDR1 and CDR2: SGDLS, YYNGEE. This CDR3 has 18 residues. CDR3 bases: TGTGCCAGCAGCGTAGCGGGCGGGAGGGGCTCTGGGGCCAACGTCCTGACTTTC. It translates to CASSVAGGRGSGANVLTF.

V usage is TRBV18 and J usage is TRBJ2-1; 7 positions match TRBD2. CDR3 size: 17 residues. The V segment lost 2 bases and the J segment 3 bases; nucleotides outside the gene matches: 10. CDR1 is KGHSH and CDR2 is LQKENI in the germline V gene. In DNA, the CDR3 is TGTGCCAGCTCACCAGGAGGGAGGGCCGGAAACTACAATGAGCAGTTCTTC. It encodes CASSPGGRAGNYNEQFF.

CDR3: CATSRTYPVGQGLEKLFF. The CDR3, as DNA: TGTGCCACCAGCAGAACGTACCCGGTTGGACAGGGGCTCGAAAAACTGTTTTTT. The gene calls are TRBV15 and TRBJ1-4, with 9 nucleotides matching TRBD1. This CDR3 region has 18 residues. The V gene's germline CDR1 is LNHNV and CDR2 YYDKDF (reference sequence). The trim removed 2 bases at V and 8 bases at J, leaving 15 bases unmatched.

This chain connects TRBV5-1 to TRBJ1-2; D perhaps matches TRBD1 (5 bases). The CDR3 covers 11 residues. V lost 4 bases, J lost 7 bases, and 8 bases lay in between. Germline lookup yields CDR1 SGHRS and CDR2 YFSETQ. The CDR3 DNA reads TGCGCCAGCAGCAGGGACTTTGGCTACACCTTC. Its translation is CASSRDFGYTF.

This clone was seen once. The chain joins TRBV7-3 to TRBJ2-5, with TRBD1 matching 9 bases. The J segment lost 6 bases and the V segment lost 3 bases, leaving 11 bases of the junction unmatched. This CDR3 has 16 residues. In germline, CDR1 is SGHTA, CDR2 FQGTGA. CDR3 residues: CASSLYPGQGGKTQYF. In nucleotides, the CDR3 is TGTGCCAGCAGCTTGTACCCGGGACAGGGAGGGAAGACCCAGTACTTC.